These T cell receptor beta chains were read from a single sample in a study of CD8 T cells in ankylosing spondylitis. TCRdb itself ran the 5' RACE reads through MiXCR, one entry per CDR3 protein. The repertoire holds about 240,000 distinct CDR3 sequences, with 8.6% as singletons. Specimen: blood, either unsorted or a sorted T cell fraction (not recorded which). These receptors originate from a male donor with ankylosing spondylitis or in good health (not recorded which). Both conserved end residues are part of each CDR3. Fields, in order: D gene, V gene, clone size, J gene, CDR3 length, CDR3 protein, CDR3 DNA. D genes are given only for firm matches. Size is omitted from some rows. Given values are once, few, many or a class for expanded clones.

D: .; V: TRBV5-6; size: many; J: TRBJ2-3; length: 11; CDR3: CASSRERTQYF; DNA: TGTGCCAGCAGCCGCGAAAGGACGCAGTATTTT
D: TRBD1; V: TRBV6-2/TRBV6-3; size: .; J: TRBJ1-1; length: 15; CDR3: CASSTKQGRDTEAFF; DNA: TGTGCCAGCAGTACCAAACAGGGGCGGGACACTGAAGCTTTCTTT
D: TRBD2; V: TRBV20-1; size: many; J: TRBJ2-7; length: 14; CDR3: CSARTSGRDYEQYF; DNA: TGCAGTGCCCGTACTAGCGGGAGGGACTACGAGCAGTACTTC
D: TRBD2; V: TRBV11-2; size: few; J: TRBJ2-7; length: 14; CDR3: CASSLLAGVHEQYF; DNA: TGTGCCAGCAGCTTACTAGCGGGAGTGCACGAGCAGTACTTC
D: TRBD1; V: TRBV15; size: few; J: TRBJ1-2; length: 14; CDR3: CATSRRDSGYGYTF; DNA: TGTGCCACCAGCAGGCGGGACAGCGGCTATGGCTACACCTTC
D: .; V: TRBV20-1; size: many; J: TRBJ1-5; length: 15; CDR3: CSARGSGNSNQPQHF; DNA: TGCAGTGCTAGAGGAAGCGGGAATAGCAATCAGCCCCAGCATTTT
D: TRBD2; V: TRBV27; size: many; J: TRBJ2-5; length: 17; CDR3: CASRDKRGAPFHETQYF; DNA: TGTGCCAGCAGGGACAAGCGGGGGGCCCCTTTTCACGAGACCCAGTACTTC
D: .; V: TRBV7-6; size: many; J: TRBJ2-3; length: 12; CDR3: CASSLVGDTQYF; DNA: TGTGCCAGCAGCTTAGTGGGGGATACGCAGTATTTT
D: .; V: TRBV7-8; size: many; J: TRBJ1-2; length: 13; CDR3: CASSFSGSWGYTF; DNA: TGTGCCAGCAGCTTTAGTGGGAGTTGGGGCTACACCTTC
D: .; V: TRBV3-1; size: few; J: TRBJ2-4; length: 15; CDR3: CASSQESGGKNIQYF; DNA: TGTGCCAGCAGCCAAGAAAGCGGCGGCAAAAACATTCAGTACTTC
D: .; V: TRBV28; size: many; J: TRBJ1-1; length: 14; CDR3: CASSSGPPGPEAFF; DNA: TGTGCCAGCAGTTCAGGGCCGCCTGGCCCTGAAGCTTTCTTT
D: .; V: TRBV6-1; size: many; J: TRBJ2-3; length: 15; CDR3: CASSAQPERTDTQYF; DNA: TGTGCCAGCAGCGCCCAGCCCGAAAGGACAGATACGCAGTATTTT
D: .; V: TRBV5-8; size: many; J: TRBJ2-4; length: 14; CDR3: CASSYRGINNIQYF; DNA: TGTGCCAGCAGTTATCGGGGCATCAATAACATTCAGTACTTC
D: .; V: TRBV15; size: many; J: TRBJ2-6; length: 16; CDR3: CATSRDRQSGANVLTF; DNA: TGTGCCACCAGCAGAGATCGTCAGTCTGGGGCCAACGTCCTGACTTTC
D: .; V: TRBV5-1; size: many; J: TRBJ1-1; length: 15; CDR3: CASSSETRMNTEAFF; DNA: TGCGCCAGCAGCTCGGAGACAAGAATGAACACTGAAGCTTTCTTT
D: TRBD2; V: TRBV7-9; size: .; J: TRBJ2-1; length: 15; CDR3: CASSLTSGSTNEQFF; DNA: TGTGCCAGCAGCTTAACCAGCGGGAGTACGAATGAGCAGTTCTTC
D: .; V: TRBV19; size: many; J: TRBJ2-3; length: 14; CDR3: CASSAGERTDTQYF; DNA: TGTGCCAGTAGTGCCGGGGAACGCACAGATACGCAGTATTTT
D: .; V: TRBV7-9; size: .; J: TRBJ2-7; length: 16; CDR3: CASSSTQGGTSYEQYF; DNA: TGTGCCAGCAGCTCCACTCAGGGGGGGACCTCCTACGAGCAGTACTTC
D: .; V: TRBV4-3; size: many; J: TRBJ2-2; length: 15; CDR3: CASSQDRPYTGELFF; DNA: TGCGCCAGCAGCCAAGACCGTCCCTACACCGGGGAGCTGTTTTTT
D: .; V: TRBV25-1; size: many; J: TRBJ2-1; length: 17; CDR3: CASSETGTPSSYNEQFF; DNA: TGTGCCAGCAGTGAAACCGGGACCCCAAGCTCCTACAATGAGCAGTTCTTC
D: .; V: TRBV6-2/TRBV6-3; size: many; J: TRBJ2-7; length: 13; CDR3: CASRRQLPYEQYF; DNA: TGTGCCAGCAGAAGACAGCTACCCTACGAGCAGTACTTC
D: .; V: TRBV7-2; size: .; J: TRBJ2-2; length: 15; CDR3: CASSFGTPNTGELFF; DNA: TGTGCCAGCAGCTTCGGGACACCGAACACCGGGGAGCTGTTTTTT
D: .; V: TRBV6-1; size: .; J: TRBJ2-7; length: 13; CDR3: CASSERVGDEQYF; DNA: TGTGCCAGCAGTGAAAGGGTGGGCGACGAGCAGTACTTC
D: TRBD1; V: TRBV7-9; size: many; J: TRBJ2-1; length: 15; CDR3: CASSFRTGGHNEQFF; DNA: TGTGCCAGCAGCTTTAGGACAGGAGGCCACAATGAGCAGTTCTTC
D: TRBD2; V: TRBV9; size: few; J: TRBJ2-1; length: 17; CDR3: CASSEGLAGAARGEQFF; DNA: TGTGCCAGCAGCGAGGGACTAGCGGGGGCGGCCCGGGGTGAGCAGTTCTTC
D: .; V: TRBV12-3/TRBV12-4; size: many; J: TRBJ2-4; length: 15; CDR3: CASSLTSSPKNIQYF; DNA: TGTGCCAGCAGTTTGACTTCGTCACCAAAAAACATTCAGTACTTC
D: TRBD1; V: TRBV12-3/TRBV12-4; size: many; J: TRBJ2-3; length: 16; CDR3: CASRTGQKSYGDTQYF; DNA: TGTGCCAGCAGGACGGGACAGAAATCGTATGGAGATACGCAGTATTTT
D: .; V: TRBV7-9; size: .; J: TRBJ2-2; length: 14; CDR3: CASSLEVDTGELFF; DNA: TGTGCCAGCAGCTTAGAGGTAGACACCGGGGAGCTGTTTTTT
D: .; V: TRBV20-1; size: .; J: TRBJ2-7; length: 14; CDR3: CSARRAAGPYEQYF; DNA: TGCAGTGCTAGACGCGCGGCGGGGCCCTACGAGCAGTACTTC
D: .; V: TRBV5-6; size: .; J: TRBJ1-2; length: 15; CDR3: CASSLPQVGPIGYTF; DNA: TGTGCCAGCAGCTTACCCCAGGTGGGCCCTATTGGCTACACCTTC
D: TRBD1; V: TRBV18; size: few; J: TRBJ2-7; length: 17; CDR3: CASSPLSGGQASYEQYF; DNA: TGTGCCAGCTCACCCTTGTCAGGGGGACAAGCGTCCTACGAGCAGTACTTC
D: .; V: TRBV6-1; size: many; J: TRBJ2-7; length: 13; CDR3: CASKELNVIEQYF; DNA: TGTGCCAGCAAAGAGTTGAACGTTATCGAGCAGTACTTC
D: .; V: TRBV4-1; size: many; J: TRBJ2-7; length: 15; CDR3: CASSQDGSGPYEQYF; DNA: TGCGCCAGCAGCCAAGATGGGTCAGGGCCTTACGAGCAGTACTTC
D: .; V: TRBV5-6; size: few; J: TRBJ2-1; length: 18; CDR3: CASSLGASVKSSYNEQFF; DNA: TGTGCCAGCAGCTTGGGGGCTAGCGTGAAGAGCTCCTACAATGAGCAGTTCTTC
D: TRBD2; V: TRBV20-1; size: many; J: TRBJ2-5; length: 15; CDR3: CSARPLAEIQETQYF; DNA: TGCAGTGCTAGACCCCTAGCGGAGATCCAAGAGACCCAGTACTTC
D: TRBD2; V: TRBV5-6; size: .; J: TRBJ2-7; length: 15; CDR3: CASSFRLAGAYEQYF; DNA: TGTGCCAGCAGCTTCAGACTAGCGGGAGCCTACGAGCAGTACTTC
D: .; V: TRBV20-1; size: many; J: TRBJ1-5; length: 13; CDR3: CSARRGTNQPQHF; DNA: TGCAGTGCTAGGCGGGGGACCAATCAGCCCCAGCATTTT
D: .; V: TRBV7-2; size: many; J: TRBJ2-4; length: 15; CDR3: CASSLAPIAKNIQYF; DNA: TGTGCCAGCAGCTTAGCCCCAATAGCCAAAAACATTCAGTACTTC
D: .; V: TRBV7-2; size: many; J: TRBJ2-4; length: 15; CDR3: CASSLDAGWRDIQYF; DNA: TGTGCCAGCAGCTTAGACGCAGGGTGGAGGGACATTCAGTACTTC
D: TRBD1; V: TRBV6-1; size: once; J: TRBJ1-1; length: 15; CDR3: CASRATGTANTEAFF; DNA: TGTGCCAGCAGAGCTACCGGGACAGCTAACACTGAAGCTTTCTTT
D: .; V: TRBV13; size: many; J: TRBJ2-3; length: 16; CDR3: CASSSLPQGPTDTQYF; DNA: TGTGCCAGCAGCTCTCTACCTCAGGGGCCCACAGATACGCAGTATTTT
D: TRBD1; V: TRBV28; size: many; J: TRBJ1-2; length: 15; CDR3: CASSFLGQGLYGYTF; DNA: TGTGCCAGCAGTTTTCTGGGACAGGGACTCTATGGCTACACCTTC
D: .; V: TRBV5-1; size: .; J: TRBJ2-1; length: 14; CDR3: CASSPPGTAGAQFF; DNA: TGCGCCAGCAGCCCCCCGGGGACAGCGGGGGCGCAGTTCTTC
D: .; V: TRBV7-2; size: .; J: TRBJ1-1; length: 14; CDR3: CAGSLARGNTEAFF; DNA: TGTGCCGGCAGCTTAGCAAGGGGGAACACTGAAGCTTTCTTT
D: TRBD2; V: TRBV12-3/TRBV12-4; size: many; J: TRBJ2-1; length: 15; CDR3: CASRFGSGGYNEQFF; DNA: TGTGCCAGCAGGTTCGGTAGCGGGGGGTACAATGAGCAGTTCTTC
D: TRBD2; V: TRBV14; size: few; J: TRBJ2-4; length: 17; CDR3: CASSQERRGIPKNIQYF; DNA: TGTGCCAGCAGCCAAGAGAGGCGGGGGATACCCAAAAACATTCAGTACTTC
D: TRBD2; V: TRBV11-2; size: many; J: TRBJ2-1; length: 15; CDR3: CASSLLRGGYNEQFF; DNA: TGTGCCAGCAGCTTATTGCGGGGGGGGTACAATGAGCAGTTCTTC
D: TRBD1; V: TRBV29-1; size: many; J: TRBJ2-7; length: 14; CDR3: CSVEQGTGVGEQYF; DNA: TGCAGCGTTGAACAGGGGACAGGAGTTGGCGAGCAGTACTTC